Sequencing of this T cell receptor (beta chain) was carried out in a study of T cells in Graves' hyperthyroidism and ophthalmopathy. RNA transcripts served as the template for amplifying TCR beta CDR3 regions. First-round RT-PCR targeting the TCR CDR3 was performed with the HTBI primer set. One entry per CDR3 protein, called by TCRdb with MiXCR from the multiplex PCR reads. Here the sample spans some 370,000 distinct CDR3 sequences, around 15% being singletons. The germline gives CDR1 LGHDT, CDR2 YNNKEL (reference sequence). The CDR3 is 15 residues long. Trimming removed 3 bases at V and 5 bases at J, with 17 bases between. Lactation, pregnancy, other autoimmune disease or uncontrolled infection led to exclusion of patients. Diagnosis rested on symptoms, serum thyroxine and TRAb, thyroid ultrasound, and orbital computed tomography. This clonotype has a count of ten or more.

J is TRBJ2-7 and V is TRBV3-1; weak D call: TRBD2 (5 bases). Material: blood. The sequence came from a middle-aged man with Graves' ophthalmopathy. The CDR3 DNA is TGTGCCAGCAGCCACCCGCCTCGGGGTAGGCACGAGCAGTACTTC. Encoded protein: CASSHPPRGRHEQYF.